This TCR beta chain came from a study of blood T cell repertoires in COVID-19. Study-wide background: T cells, B-cell-depleted T cells, or PBMCs provided the cDNA or gDNA that served as material.

Sequenced by immunoSEQ multiplex PCR; TCRdb stores in-frame clones only, minus some. The sample includes 200,000 to 250,000 clones, roughly nine tenths of them seen just once. V dropped 5 bases and J dropped 1; count of bases not matched to a gene: 9. Germline V lookup: CDR1 SEHNR, CDR2 FQNEAQ (reference sequence). CDR3 length: 16 residues. This chain joins TRBV7-9 and TRBJ2-7, with 9 bases fitting TRBD1. Sequencing was performed on peripheral blood. This receptor was taken from a woman aged 18-35 years who had recovered from COVID-19. CDR3 sequence reads: CASSPRTGEGSYEQYF. CDR3 nucleotides: TGTGCCAGCAGCCCACGGACAGGGGAGGGGTCCTACGAGCAGTACTTC.